Listed here are 13 T cell receptor beta chains from one sample, sequenced in a study of blood T cell repertoires in COVID-19. Clones were sequenced by immunoSEQ multiplex PCR, and TCRdb holds only the in-frame ones, with some missing. Among around 260,000 clones, around 87% were seen once, and the ten largest hold 2.3%. What was sequenced was peripheral blood. All receptors derive from a woman aged 45-59 years with acute or convalescent COVID-19.

The rearrangement joins TRBV2 to TRBJ2-1; D not certain. The germline V gene encodes CDR1 SNHLY and CDR2 FYNNEI. V was shortened by 6 bases and J by 2 bases, with 17 bases between the two germline ends. The CDR3 totals 16 residues. DNA of the CDR3: TGTGCCAGCAGCGTGTACAGCCGCTCTACCTACAATGAGCAGTTCTTC. Translated: CASSVYSRSTYNEQFF.

The genes are TRBV28 and TRBJ1-2, with 7 positions matching TRBD1. With 3 bases clipped from V and 5 bases from J, the junction kept 6 bases outside the gene matches. Germline CDR1 and CDR2: MDHEN and SYDVKM. This CDR3 has 14 amino acids. CDR3 DNA: TGTGCCAGCAGTTTGGGGACAGTCGGTTATGGCTACACCTTC. Protein product: CASSLGTVGYGYTF.

This sequence joins TRBV7-8 and TRBJ1-1; TRBD1 matches 12 bases. The ends lost 5 bases at V and 6 bases at J; junction bases unmatched: 7. Germline lookup yields CDR1 SGHVS and CDR2 FQNEAQ. The CDR3 is made up of 15 amino acids. The CDR3: CASSRPGTGGSEAFF. Here the CDR3 DNA reads TGTGCCAGCAGCCGCCCCGGGACAGGGGGCTCTGAAGCTTTCTTT.

This clone has a handful of counts. The chain couples TRBV3-1 (or the pseudogene TRBV3-2) to TRBJ1-2; no definite D call. CDR3 length: 13 amino acids. The germline V gene has CDR1 LGHDT and CDR2 YNNKEL (reference sequence). The V end was cut by 1 base, the J end by 7 bases, with 10 bases between. CDR3 protein: CASSQADNGGYTF. CDR3 in DNA: TGTGCCAGCAGCCAAGCAGATAATGGTGGCTACACCTTC.

This clone came up a few times. The chain's CDR3 is CASSQGLGGGEKLFF. DNA of the CDR3: TGTGCCAGCAGCCAAGGGTTAGGGGGTGGTGAAAAACTGTTTTTT. This chain links TRBV4-2 with TRBJ1-4; possible D gene TRBD1, 6 bases. Per germline, CDR1 LGHNA and CDR2 YNFKEQ. The CDR3 sequence is 15 residues long. Trimming took off 1 base at V and 7 bases at J, with 13 bases between the two ends.

V and J are TRBV18 and TRBJ2-1; TRBD1 matches 9 bases. The germline CDR1 and CDR2 sequences are KGHSH and LQKENI. The junction had 4 bases not matched to a gene; V was cut back by 3 bases and J by 7 bases. The CDR3 length is 14 residues. This chain's CDR3 is CASSPGQGRNEQFF. CDR3 DNA: TGTGCCAGCTCACCGGGACAGGGTCGGAATGAGCAGTTCTTC.

The chain carries TRBV5-1 and TRBJ2-1; 7 bases line up with TRBD2. Germline V gene data show CDR1 as SGHRS and CDR2 as YFSETQ. V was clipped by 4 bases and J by 8 bases; unmatched bases: 6. The length of the CDR3 is 13 residues. The CDR3: CASSPGGSDEQFF. DNA of the CDR3: TGCGCCAGCAGCCCCGGCGGGAGTGATGAGCAGTTCTTC.

The V and J genes are TRBV19 and TRBJ2-1; no clear D. The CDR3 has 15 residues. Per germline, CDR1 LNHDA and CDR2 SQIVND (reference sequence). V was pared by 3 bases and J by 9 bases, with 18 bases between. CDR3 sequence (DNA): TGTGCCAGTAGTATTTCATCAGAACCGTTGGCTGAGCAGTTCTTC. Its translation: CASSISSEPLAEQFF.

Points on this clone: One junction end disagrees with the germline gene, perhaps due to a read error. This chain joins TRBV7-7 and TRBJ2-5, with 10 bases that match TRBD1. In germline, CDR1 is SSHAT, CDR2 FNYEAQ (reference sequence). The CDR3 is made up of 16 amino acids. DNA of the CDR3: TGTGCTAGCAGCTTGTACGCGGGACAGGGGCAAGAGACCCAGTACTTC. It yields the protein CASSLYAGQGQETQYF.

The J gene is TRBJ2-7, the V gene TRBV7-9; 8 bases line up with TRBD2. CDR3 length equals 16 residues. In germline, CDR1 is SEHNR, CDR2 FQNEAQ (reference sequence). The V gene end was trimmed by 5 bases and the J gene end by 0 bases; junction bases not matched to a gene: 9. CDR3 region: CASSPYAGGSSYEQYF. The CDR3 DNA follows: TGTGCCAGCAGCCCCTACGCGGGAGGCAGCTCCTACGAGCAGTACTTC.

This chain links TRBV19 with TRBJ1-5, with unresolved D. V lost 3 bases, J lost 3 bases, and 9 bases lay in between. Germline values: CDR1 LNHDA, CDR2 SQIVND (reference sequence). This CDR3 is 14 amino acids long. The CDR3 sequence: CASSMGTFNQPQHF. The CDR3 DNA sequence: TGTGCCAGTAGTATGGGCACCTTCAATCAGCCCCAGCATTTT.

CDR3 DNA: TGTGCCAGCAGACGTCCCGGGACAGGGAGAACTGAAGCTTTCTTT. Protein sequence: CASRRPGTGRTEAFF. The chain combines TRBV11-2 with TRBJ1-1, with 9 bases identical to TRBD1. This CDR3 is built from 15 residues. The V and J ends lost 6 bases and 5 bases, in that order; junction bases with no gene match: 10. Germline V CDR1 and CDR2: SGHAT, FQNNGV.

This clone was counted between two and nine times. The V and J genes are TRBV2 and TRBJ2-3, with 13 bases fitting TRBD2. The CDR3 runs to 19 residues. Looked up from germline, CDR1 is SNHLY and CDR2 is FYNNEI. J lost 6 bases, V lost 1 base, and 13 bases had no gene match. The DNA of the CDR3 is TGTGCCAGCAGTGAAGTAGGTTGGACTAGCGGGAGTACCTCGGATACGCAGTATTTT. As protein: CASSEVGWTSGSTSDTQYF. Supplemented by reference TRBV2 and TRBJ2-3, the full variable domain reads EPEVTQTPSHQVTQMGQEVILRCVPISNHLYFYWYRQILGQKVEFLVSFYNNEISEKSEIFDDQFSVERPDGSNFTLKIRSTKLEDSAMYFCASSEVGWTSGSTSDTQYFGPGTRLTVL.